This T cell receptor (beta chain) is from a study of T cells in localized non-small cell lung cancer. The data were produced by immunoSEQ multiplex PCR, yet TCRdb's version contains in-frame clones alone and is incomplete. The sample includes 86,000 or so clones, roughly 81% seen only once; the top ten take 2.8%. This CDR3 contains 15 residues. V lost 7 bases and J lost 3; bases outside the gene matches: 8. The germline V gene encodes CDR1 LGHNA and CDR2 YSLEER. V gene TRBV4-3 combines with J gene TRBJ1-1; 10 bases are a match to TRBD1. This sequence was found in a man between 40 and 75 years old with stage I lung adenocarcinoma. The sequenced sample was peripheral blood, obtained before any cancer treatment. The DNA of the CDR3 is TGCGCCAGCAAATCCTCGGGACAGGGGTACACTGAAGCTTTCTTT. It translates to CASKSSGQGYTEAFF.